The T cell receptor (beta chain) described here comes from a study of blood T cell repertoires in COVID-19. About the research overall: From T cells, B-cell-depleted T cells, or PBMCs came the material, which was cDNA or gDNA.

Clones were read by immunoSEQ multiplex PCR, and TCRdb kept only the in-frame ones, dropping some. The data show about 280,000 clones, with 85% to 90% seen just once and approximately 4% held by the top ten. In assigning cohorts, the study relied on participant-reported clinical history. CDR3 length: 17 amino acids. Germline V CDR1 and CDR2: MNHEY, SVGEGT. Trimming took 2 bases from V and 4 from J; bases not matched to a gene: 10. This chain connects TRBV6-2 or TRBV6-3 to TRBJ2-3; 9 nucleotides agree with TRBD1. The TCR was taken from a woman in her thirties with acute COVID-19. The sample comprised PBMCs or T cells enriched from blood (not recorded which). CDR3 amino acids: CASSYHRTGGMADTQYF. For the CDR3, the DNA is TGTGCCAGCAGTTACCACCGTACAGGGGGCATGGCAGATACGCAGTATTTT.